This entry lists 17 T cell receptor beta chains sequenced from one sample in a study of control samples from healthy donors and cancer patients. Measured with immunoSEQ multiplex PCR; TCRdb has only the in-frame clones, and not every one. The profile covers 95,000 to 150,000 clones, with approximately 90% appearing a single time and 7.8% taken by the ten largest. What was sequenced was blood. These receptors were obtained from a woman aged 18 to 35 in good health.

This clone was found a few times. The gene calls are TRBV7-2 and TRBJ2-5; 8 bases align to TRBD1. CDR1 is SGHTA, CDR2 FQGNSA, per germline. The CDR3 covers 15 residues. V trimming: 8 bases; J trimming: 2 bases; junction bases outside the gene matches: 10. The CDR3 DNA sequence: TGTGCCAGCTCGGCTCAGACAGGGGCTCAAGAGACCCAGTACTTC. Its translation is CASSAQTGAQETQYF.

The V call is TRBV7-9, the J call TRBJ2-7; D is possibly TRBD2 (7 bases). The CDR3 is 16 amino acids. In germline, CDR1 is SEHNR, CDR2 FQNEAQ (reference sequence). Trimming took off 0 bases at V and 4 bases at J, with 16 bases between the two ends. Written as DNA, the CDR3 is TGTGCCAGCAGCTTAGCCAAAGGGGGGGTTTGGTACGAGCAGTACTTC. Its protein product is CASSLAKGGVWYEQYF. The whole variable domain, remainder taken from reference TRBV7-9 and TRBJ2-7, is DTGVSQNPRHKITKRGQNVTFRCDPISEHNRLYWYRQTLGQGPEFLTYFQNEAQLEKSRLLSDRFSAERPKGSFSTLEIQRTEQGDSAMYLCASSLAKGGVWYEQYFGPGTRLTVT.

V and J are TRBV6-5 and TRBJ2-3; D might be TRBD2 (7 bases). V was clipped by 6 bases and J by 0 bases, with 13 bases between them. The CDR3 is made up of 15 amino acids. Germline-derived CDR1 and CDR2 are MNHEY and SVGAGI. The CDR3 DNA sequence: TGTGCCAGCAGCTCCGGGGGGCAGAGCACAGATACGCAGTATTTT. This sequence encodes CASSSGGQSTDTQYF.

V is TRBV10-2 and J is TRBJ2-4, with D hard to call. The CDR3 is made up of 14 amino acids. Trimming shortened V by 6 bases and J by 0 bases, and 9 bases separated the two germline ends. Germline CDR1 reads WSHSY; CDR2 reads SAAADI. The CDR3, as DNA: TGCGCCAGCAGGCCGGAACTAGCCAAAAACATTCAGTACTTC. Translated, it gives CASRPELAKNIQYF.

The CDR3 region has the DNA TGTGCCAGTAGTAGGACTCTTTCTAGCACAGATACGCAGTATTTT. Protein: CASSRTLSSTDTQYF. The genes are TRBV19 and TRBJ2-3, with D possibly being TRBD2 (5 bases). The CDR3 totals 15 residues. Between the trimmed V and J ends, which lost 4 bases and 0 bases, there was a span of 11 bases. In germline, CDR1 is LNHDA, CDR2 SQIVND (reference sequence). The variable domain in full, with the rest retrieved from reference TRBV19 and TRBJ2-3, is DGGITQSPKYLFRKEGQNVTLSCEQNLNHDAMYWYRQDPGQGLRLIYYSQIVNDFQKGDIAEGYSVSREKKESFPLTVTSAQKNPTAFYLCASSRTLSSTDTQYFGPGTRLTVL.

The chain recombines TRBV7-6 with TRBJ2-3; D uncertain. The germline gives CDR1 SGHVS, CDR2 FNYEAQ. The CDR3 totals 13 residues. V lost 1 base and J 5 bases, leaving 7 bases between the germline ends. As DNA, the CDR3 is TGTGCCAGCAGCTTAGGTGTGGAAGATACGCAGTATTTT. Translated: CASSLGVEDTQYF.

The gene calls are TRBV18 and TRBJ2-1; 10 bases fit TRBD2. Germline V gene sequence: CDR1 KGHSH, CDR2 LQKENI. This CDR3 has 16 residues. The V and J ends lost 3 bases and 0 bases, in that order; junction bases with no gene match: 2. The CDR3 bases are TGTGCCAGCTCACCTATAGCGGGAGGCTCCTACAATGAGCAGTTCTTC. Its translation is CASSPIAGGSYNEQFF.

This clone came up a few times. This chain joins TRBV29-1 and TRBJ2-6, with D unresolved. Trimming left V 7 bases short and J 0 bases short, with 7 bases between. Germline loops: CDR1 SQVTM, CDR2 ANQGSEA. The CDR3 runs 13 residues. The CDR3 nucleotides are TGCAGCGCTCGTAGCTCTGGGGCCAACGTCCTGACTTTC. Translation gives CSARSSGANVLTF. The full variable domain, with the rest looked up from reference TRBV29-1 and TRBJ2-6, is SAVISQKPSRDICQRGTSLTIQCQVDSQVTMMFWYRQQPGQSLTLIATANQGSEATYESGFVIDKFPISRPNLTFSTLTVSNMSPEDSSIYLCSARSSGANVLTFGAGSRLTVL.

The chain carries TRBV5-8 and TRBJ1-6; D gene unclear. Germline CDR1 is SGHTS and CDR2 is YDEGEE. This CDR3 has 14 amino acids. Trimming removed 3 bases at V and 6 bases at J, with 10 bases between. The CDR3 protein is CASSSGRINSPLHF. The CDR3 DNA reads TGTGCCAGCAGCTCGGGCCGGATTAATTCACCCCTCCACTTT.

The genes are TRBV7-2 and TRBJ2-3; 8 bases are a match to TRBD2. V lost 3 bases to trimming and J lost 5 bases; unmatched junction nucleotides: 10. This CDR3 comprises 16 residues. CDR1 SGHTA and CDR2 FQGNSA come from the germline V gene. The CDR3 sequence: CASSLLGGASGDTQYF. CDR3 DNA sequence: TGTGCCAGCAGCTTGCTCGGGGGGGCATCCGGAGATACGCAGTATTTT.

This chain links TRBV6-2 or TRBV6-3 with TRBJ2-1, with D possibly matching TRBD2 (5 bases). The CDR3 extends over 16 amino acids. Trimming took 5 bases from V and 8 from J, leaving 22 bases between them. Germline CDR1 MNHEY, CDR2 SVGEGT. Here the CDR3 DNA reads TGTGCCAGCAGTCCCCGGAGGTCCTGGTTACGAGATGAGCAGTTCTTC. Its protein is CASSPRRSWLRDEQFF.

The rearrangement joins TRBV4-3 to TRBJ2-3; 12 bases align to TRBD2. The germline gives CDR1 LGHNA, CDR2 YSLEER. This CDR3 has 17 amino acids. With V trimmed by 0 bases and J by 6 bases, 7 bases remained unmatched. In DNA, the CDR3 is TGCGCCAGCAGCCAAGATAGCACTAGCGGGAGGTGGGATACGCAGTATTTT. Its translation is CASSQDSTSGRWDTQYF.

J is TRBJ2-2 and V is TRBV15; D remains unclear. Germline CDR1 and CDR2: LNHNV and YYDKDF (reference sequence). CDR3 size: 14 residues. V lost 3 bases, J lost 4 bases, and 9 bases lay in between. This CDR3 is CATSREPSTGELFF. The CDR3 DNA follows: TGTGCCACCAGCAGGGAGCCCTCCACCGGGGAGCTGTTTTTT.

The V gene is TRBV28, the J gene TRBJ2-7; 11 bases map to TRBD1. The CDR3 spans 14 residues. Germline values: CDR1 MDHEN, CDR2 SYDVKM. The ends lost 7 bases at V and 3 bases at J; junction bases unmatched: 5. CDR3 in amino acids: CASKRTGGVYEQYF. DNA of the CDR3: TGTGCCAGCAAGAGGACAGGGGGCGTCTACGAGCAGTACTTC.

The chain carries TRBV28 and TRBJ2-7; D call uncertain. CDR1 is MDHEN and CDR2 is SYDVKM in the germline V gene. The CDR3 extends over 11 amino acids. With 5 bases removed from V and 5 bases from J, the gap between germline ends came to 7 bases. CDR3: CASSGGNEQYF. Written as DNA, the CDR3 is TGTGCCAGCAGTGGTGGAAACGAGCAGTACTTC.

In this sample, this clone turned up a few times. The genes are TRBV6-4 and TRBJ2-3; TRBD1 matches at 7 bases. CDR1 and CDR2 from the germline V gene are MRHNA and SNTAGT. The CDR3 is 16 amino acids. After removal of 4 bases from V and 1 base from J, the junction contained 8 bases not matched to a gene. The CDR3 spells CASSVTGVGGTDTQYF. DNA of the CDR3: TGTGCCAGCAGTGTTACAGGGGTAGGAGGCACAGATACGCAGTATTTT.

This rearrangement joins TRBV2 to TRBJ1-1; TRBD1 is a possible D gene (5 bases). The length of the CDR3 is 14 residues. The germline V gene encodes CDR1 SNHLY and CDR2 FYNNEI. V was clipped by 2 bases and J by 4 bases, with 11 bases between them. The CDR3 sequence is CASSERGLGTEAFF. The CDR3 bases are TGTGCCAGCAGTGAACGGGGACTGGGCACTGAAGCTTTCTTT.